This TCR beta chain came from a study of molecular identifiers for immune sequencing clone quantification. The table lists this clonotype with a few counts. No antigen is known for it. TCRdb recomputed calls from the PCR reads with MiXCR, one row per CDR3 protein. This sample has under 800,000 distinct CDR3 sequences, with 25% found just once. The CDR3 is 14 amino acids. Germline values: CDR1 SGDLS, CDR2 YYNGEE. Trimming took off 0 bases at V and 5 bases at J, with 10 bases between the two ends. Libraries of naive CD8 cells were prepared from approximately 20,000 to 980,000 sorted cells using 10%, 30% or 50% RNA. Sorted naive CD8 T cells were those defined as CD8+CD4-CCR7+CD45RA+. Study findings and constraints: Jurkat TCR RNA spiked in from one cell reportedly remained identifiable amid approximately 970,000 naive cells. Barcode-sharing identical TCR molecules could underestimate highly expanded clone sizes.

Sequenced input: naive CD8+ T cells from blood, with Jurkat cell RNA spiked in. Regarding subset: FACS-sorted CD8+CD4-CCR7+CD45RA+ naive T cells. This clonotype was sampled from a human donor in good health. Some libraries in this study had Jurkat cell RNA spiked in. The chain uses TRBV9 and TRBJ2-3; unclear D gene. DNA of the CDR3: TGTGCCAGCAGCGTAGGGACGGATAAAGATACGCAGTATTTT. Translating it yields CASSVGTDKDTQYF.